This entry lists 2 T cell receptor beta chains sequenced from one sample in a study of blood T cells in healthy people across ages. The authors ran a second PCR of 7 to 11 cycles using a sample-barcoded 5' primer and a J-beta primer mix. MiXCR, run by TCRdb on the 5' RACE reads, gives a single entry per CDR3 protein. Here the sample spans hundreds of thousands of distinct CDR3 sequences, roughly 31% being singletons. The material sequenced was blood. The receptors shown here come from a woman of 80 years or more in good health.

This clonotype was counted many times. This chain's CDR3 is CSARDWDEQFF. DNA of the CDR3: TGCAGTGCTAGAGATTGGGATGAGCAGTTCTTC. V is TRBV20-1 and J is TRBJ2-1; D remains unclear. This CDR3 region has 11 residues. The V end was cut by 0 bases, the J end by 8 bases, with 5 bases between. Per the germline V gene, CDR1 is DFQATT and CDR2 is SNEGSKA (reference sequence).

The chain recombines TRBV5-1 with TRBJ1-1; tentatively, D is TRBD1 (6 bases). V was pared by 6 bases and J by 3 bases, with 12 bases between. The CDR3 totals 13 residues. CDR1 SGHRS and CDR2 YFSETQ come from the germline V gene. The CDR3 spells CASKNEGDTEAFF. The CDR3, as DNA: TGCGCCAGCAAGAACGAGGGGGACACTGAAGCTTTCTTT.